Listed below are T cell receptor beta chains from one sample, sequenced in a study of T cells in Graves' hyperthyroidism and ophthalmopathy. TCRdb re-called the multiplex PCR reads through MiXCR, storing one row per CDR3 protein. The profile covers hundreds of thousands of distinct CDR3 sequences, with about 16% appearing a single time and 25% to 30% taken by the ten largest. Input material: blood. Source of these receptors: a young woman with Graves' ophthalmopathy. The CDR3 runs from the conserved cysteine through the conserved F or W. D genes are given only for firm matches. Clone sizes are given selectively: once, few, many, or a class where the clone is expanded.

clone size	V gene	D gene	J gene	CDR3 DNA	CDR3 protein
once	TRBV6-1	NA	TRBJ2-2	TGTGCCAGCAGGGGGGTCGGGGAGCTGTTTTTT	CASRGVGELFF
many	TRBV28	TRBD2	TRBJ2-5	TGTGCCAGCAGTTACACAACTAGCGGGAGGGAGACCCAGTACTTC	CASSYTTSGRETQYF
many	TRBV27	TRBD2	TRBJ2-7	TGTGCCAGCAGTTTATTAGGGACTAGCAGCTACGAGCAGTACTTC	CASSLLGTSSYEQYF
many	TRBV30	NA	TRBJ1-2	TGTGCCTGGACAGATACATCCCATGGCTACACCTTC	CAWTDTSHGYTF
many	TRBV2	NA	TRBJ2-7	TGTGCCAGCAGTGAAGTTTTGGCGCCTGGGATGGAGCAGTACTTC	CASSEVLAPGMEQYF
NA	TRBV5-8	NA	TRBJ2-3	TGTACCAGCAGCTTTTTCGGTAGCACAGATACGCAGTATTTT	CTSSFFGSTDTQYF
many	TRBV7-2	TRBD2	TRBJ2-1	TGTGCCAGCAGCTTAGTTTTTAGGGGTAGCGGGGAACAGTTCTTC	CASSLVFRGSGEQFF
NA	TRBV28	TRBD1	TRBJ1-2	TGTGCCAGCAGGGAGGACAGGGACGGTGGCTACACCTTC	CASREDRDGGYTF
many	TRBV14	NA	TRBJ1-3	TGTGCCAGCAGCGTGGGGAGCACCATATATTTT	CASSVGSTIYF
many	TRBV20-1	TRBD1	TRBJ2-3	TGCAGTGCTTACTCCCGGGACAGGGGAGTTGCGGGCACAGATACGCAGTATTTT	CSAYSRDRGVAGTDTQYF
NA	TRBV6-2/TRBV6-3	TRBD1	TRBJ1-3	TGTGCCAGCAGCCCAACGACAGGGGGCTCTGGAAACACCATATATTTT	CASSPTTGGSGNTIYF
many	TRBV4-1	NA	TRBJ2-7	TGCGCCAGCAGCCAAGAATCTCGGGAAAGTTACGAGCAGTACTTC	CASSQESRESYEQYF
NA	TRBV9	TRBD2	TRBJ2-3	TGTGCCAGCAGCGCCCCCTCCCCCGGGACTAGCGTCAAGTCCCCAGATACGCAGTATTTT	CASSAPSPGTSVKSPDTQYF
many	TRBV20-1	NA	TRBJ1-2	TGCAGTGCTAGGGGCCGGAAGGGAGACTATGGCTACACCTTC	CSARGRKGDYGYTF
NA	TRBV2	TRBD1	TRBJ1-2	TGTGCCAGGAGACAGGGGGACTATGGCTACACCTTC	CARRQGDYGYTF
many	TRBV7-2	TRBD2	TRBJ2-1	TGTGCCAGCAGCTTAGATAGCGGGAGTTACAATGAGCAGTTCTTC	CASSLDSGSYNEQFF
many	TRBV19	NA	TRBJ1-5	TGTGCCAGTAGTATTACCGGGTCGGGCAATCAGCCCCAGCATTTT	CASSITGSGNQPQHF
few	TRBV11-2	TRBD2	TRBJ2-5	TGCGCCAGCAGCCAGCCGACTAGCGGTCAAGAGACCCAGTACTTC	CASSQPTSGQETQYF
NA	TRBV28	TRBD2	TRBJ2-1	TGTGCCAGCAGTTTAAGGCGGGAGGGCCGTGGTAATGAGCAGTTCTTC	CASSLRREGRGNEQFF
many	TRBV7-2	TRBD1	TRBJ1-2	TGTGCCAGCAGCTTAGATTTTCAGGGGGGGCGTTCCTATGGCTACACCTTC	CASSLDFQGGRSYGYTF
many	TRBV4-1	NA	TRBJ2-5	TGCGCCAGCGGCCCCGTCTCCGAAGAGACCCAGTACTTC	CASGPVSEETQYF
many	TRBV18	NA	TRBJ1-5	TGTGCCAGCTCACCACAGCAAGACGAGCCCCAGCATTTT	CASSPQQDEPQHF
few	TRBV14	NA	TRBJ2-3	TGTGCCAGCAGCCAAGTACGGACAAGCATCACAGATACGCAGTATTTT	CASSQVRTSITDTQYF
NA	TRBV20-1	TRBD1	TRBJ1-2	TGCAGTGCTAGAGTTGCAGGGGGCTTGTCCCAGGACGGCTACACCTTC	CSARVAGGLSQDGYTF
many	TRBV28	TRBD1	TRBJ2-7	TGTGCCAGCCGGGACAGGGAGTCATACGAGCAGTACTTC	CASRDRESYEQYF
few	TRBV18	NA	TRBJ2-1	TGTGCCAGCTCCCTTACCACGACTGTGAGCTCCTACAATGAGCAGTTCTTC	CASSLTTTVSSYNEQFF